These T cell receptor beta chains were read from a single sample in a study of identifying expanded T cells in peripheral blood. TCRdb's copy holds only in-frame clones and misses some; the assay was immunoSEQ multiplex PCR. Counted here are under 110,000 clones, roughly 87% occurring once; the ten biggest clones make up about 15%. Sequenced sample: blood. These receptors were collected from a person aged 18-70 years in good health. The CDR3 runs from the conserved cysteine through the conserved F or W. The D gene is left open where the match is weak.

>.|TRBJ1-5|TRBV7-2
CASSHQSNSNQPQHF
TGTGCCAGCAGCCACCAGTCAAATAGCAATCAGCCCCAGCATTTT
>.|TRBJ2-5|TRBV6-5
CASSVEHPGTQYF
TGTGCCAGCAGTGTGGAACACCCCGGGACCCAGTACTTC
>.|TRBJ2-1|TRBV10-3
CAISESSHEQFF
TGTGCCATCAGTGAATCTAGCCATGAGCAGTTCTTC
>.|TRBJ1-2|TRBV4-1
CASSQAFTVDGYTF
TGCGCCAGCAGCCAAGCCTTCACAGTAGATGGCTACACCTTC
>.|TRBJ1-6|TRBV6-1
CASSELDYNSPLHF
TGTGCCAGCAGTGAATTGGATTATAATTCACCCCTCCACTTT
>.|TRBJ2-7|TRBV6-5
CASSWGRFSSYEQYF
TGTGCCAGCAGTTGGGGACGGTTTAGCTCCTACGAGCAGTACTTC
>TRBD1|TRBJ1-2|TRBV20-1
CSADRDYGYTF
TGCAGTGCTGACAGGGACTATGGCTACACCTTC
>.|TRBJ2-4|TRBV19
CASLPYTIAKNIQYF
TGTGCCAGTCTCCCTTACACCATAGCCAAAAACATTCAGTACTTC
>.|TRBJ1-3|TRBV7-2
CASSLAGPPGNTIYF
TGTGCCAGCAGCTTAGCGGGACCCCCTGGAAACACCATATATTTT
>TRBD1|TRBJ2-7|TRBV11-2
CASSLVWAGTGAYEQYF
TGTGCCAGCAGCTTAGTTTGGGCGGGGACAGGGGCCTACGAGCAGTACTTC
>.|TRBJ2-7|TRBV5-1
CASSRGELNSYEQYF
TGCGCCAGCAGTCGGGGAGAACTTAACTCCTACGAGCAGTACTTC